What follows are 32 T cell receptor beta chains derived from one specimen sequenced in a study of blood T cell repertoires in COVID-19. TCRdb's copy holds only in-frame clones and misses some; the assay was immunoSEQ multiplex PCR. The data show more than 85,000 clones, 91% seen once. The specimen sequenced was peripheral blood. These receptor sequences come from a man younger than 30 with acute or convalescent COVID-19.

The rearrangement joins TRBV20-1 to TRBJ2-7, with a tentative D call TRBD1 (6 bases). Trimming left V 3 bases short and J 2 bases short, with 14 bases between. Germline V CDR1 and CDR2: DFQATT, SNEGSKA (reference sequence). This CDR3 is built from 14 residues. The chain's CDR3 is CSASEGGMTYEQYF. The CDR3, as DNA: TGCAGTGCTAGTGAAGGGGGAATGACCTACGAGCAGTACTTC.

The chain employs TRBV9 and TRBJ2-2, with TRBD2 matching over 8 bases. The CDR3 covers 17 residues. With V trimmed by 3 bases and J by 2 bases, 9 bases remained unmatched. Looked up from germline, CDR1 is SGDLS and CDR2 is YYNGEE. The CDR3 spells CASSAPAGGPNTGELFF. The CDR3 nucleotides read TGTGCCAGCAGCGCCCCGGCGGGGGGCCCTAACACCGGGGAGCTGTTTTTT.

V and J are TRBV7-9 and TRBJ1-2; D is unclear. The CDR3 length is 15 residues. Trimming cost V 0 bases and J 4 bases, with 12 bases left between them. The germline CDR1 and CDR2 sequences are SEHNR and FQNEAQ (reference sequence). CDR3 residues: CASSLARADGYGYTF. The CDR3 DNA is TGTGCCAGCAGCTTAGCGCGGGCAGACGGCTATGGCTACACCTTC. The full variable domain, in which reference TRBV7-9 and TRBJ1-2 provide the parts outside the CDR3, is DTGVSQNPRHKITKRGQNVTFRCDPISEHNRLYWYRQTLGQGPEFLTYFQNEAQLEKSRLLSDRFSAERPKGSFSTLEIQRTEQGDSAMYLCASSLARADGYGYTFGSGTRLTVV.

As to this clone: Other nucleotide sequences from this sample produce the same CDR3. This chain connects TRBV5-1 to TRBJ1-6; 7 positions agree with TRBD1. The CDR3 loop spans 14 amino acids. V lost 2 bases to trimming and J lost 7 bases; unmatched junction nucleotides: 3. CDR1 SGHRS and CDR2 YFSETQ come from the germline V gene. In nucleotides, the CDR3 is TGCGCCAGCAGCTTCGGACAGGAGAATTCACCCCTCCACTTT. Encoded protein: CASSFGQENSPLHF.

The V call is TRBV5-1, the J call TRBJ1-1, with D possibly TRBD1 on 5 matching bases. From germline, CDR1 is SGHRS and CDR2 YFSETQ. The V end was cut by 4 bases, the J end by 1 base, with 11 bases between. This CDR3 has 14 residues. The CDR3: CASSLKTANTEAFF. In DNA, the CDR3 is TGCGCCAGCAGCCTCAAGACAGCGAACACTGAAGCTTTCTTT.

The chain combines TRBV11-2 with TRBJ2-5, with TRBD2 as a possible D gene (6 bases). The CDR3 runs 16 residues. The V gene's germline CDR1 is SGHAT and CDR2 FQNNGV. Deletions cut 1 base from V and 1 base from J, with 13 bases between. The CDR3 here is CASSLGPAGSQETQYF. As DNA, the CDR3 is TGTGCCAGCAGCTTAGGTCCAGCGGGCTCCCAAGAGACCCAGTACTTC.

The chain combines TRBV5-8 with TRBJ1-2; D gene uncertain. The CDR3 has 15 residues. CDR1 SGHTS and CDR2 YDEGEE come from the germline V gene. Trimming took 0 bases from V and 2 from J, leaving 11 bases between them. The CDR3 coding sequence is TGTGCCAGCAGCTTGGAGCCGAATGAAAACTATGGCTACACCTTC. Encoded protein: CASSLEPNENYGYTF.

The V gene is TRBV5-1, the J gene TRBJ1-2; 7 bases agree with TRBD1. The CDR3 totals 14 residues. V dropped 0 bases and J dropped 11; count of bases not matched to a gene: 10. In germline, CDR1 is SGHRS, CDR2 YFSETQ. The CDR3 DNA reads TGCGCCAGCAGCTTGGTAGGGACAGAGGGGCTTTACACCTTC. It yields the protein CASSLVGTEGLYTF.

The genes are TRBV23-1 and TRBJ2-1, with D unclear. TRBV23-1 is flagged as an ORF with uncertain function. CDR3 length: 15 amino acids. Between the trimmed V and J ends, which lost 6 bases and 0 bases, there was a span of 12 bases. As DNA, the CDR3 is TGCGCCAGCAGCCGAGTCCGTAGCTCCTACAATGAGCAGTTCTTC. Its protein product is CASSRVRSSYNEQFF.

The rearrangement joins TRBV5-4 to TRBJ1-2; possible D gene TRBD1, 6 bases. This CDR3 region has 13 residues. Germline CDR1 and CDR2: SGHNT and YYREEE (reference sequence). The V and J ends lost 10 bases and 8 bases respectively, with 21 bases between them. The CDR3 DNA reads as TGTGCCGCAAAGGGGGGGGTTGTGACAGGCTACACCTTC. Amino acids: CAAKGGVVTGYTF.

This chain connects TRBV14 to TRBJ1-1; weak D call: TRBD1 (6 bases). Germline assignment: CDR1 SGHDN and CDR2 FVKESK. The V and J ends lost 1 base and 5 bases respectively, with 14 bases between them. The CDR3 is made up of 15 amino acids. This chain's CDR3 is CASSQVDLTGTEAFF. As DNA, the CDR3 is TGTGCCAGCAGCCAAGTGGACCTCACAGGGACTGAAGCTTTCTTT.

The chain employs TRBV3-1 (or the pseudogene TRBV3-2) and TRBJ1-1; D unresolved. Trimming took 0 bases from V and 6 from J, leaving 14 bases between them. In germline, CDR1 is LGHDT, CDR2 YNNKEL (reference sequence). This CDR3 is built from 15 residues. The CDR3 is CASSQDGAGSAEAFF. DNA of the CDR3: TGTGCCAGCAGCCAAGATGGAGCGGGGAGCGCTGAAGCTTTCTTT.

The CDR3 is CASSWGTGEVEQFF. The CDR3 DNA is TGTGCCAGCAGCTGGGGGACAGGGGAGGTTGAGCAGTTCTTC. The chain is built from TRBV5-5 and TRBJ2-1; 10 nucleotides match TRBD1. This CDR3 is built from 14 residues. V gave up 3 bases and J gave up 9 bases; unmatched junction bases: 6. From germline, CDR1 is SGHKS and CDR2 YYEKEE (reference sequence).

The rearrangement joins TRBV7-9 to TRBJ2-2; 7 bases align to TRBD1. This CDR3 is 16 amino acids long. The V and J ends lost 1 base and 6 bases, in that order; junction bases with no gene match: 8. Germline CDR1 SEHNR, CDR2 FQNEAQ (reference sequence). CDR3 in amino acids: CASSLDMKGAAGELFF. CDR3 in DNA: TGTGCCAGCAGCTTAGACATGAAGGGGGCGGCCGGGGAGCTGTTTTTT.

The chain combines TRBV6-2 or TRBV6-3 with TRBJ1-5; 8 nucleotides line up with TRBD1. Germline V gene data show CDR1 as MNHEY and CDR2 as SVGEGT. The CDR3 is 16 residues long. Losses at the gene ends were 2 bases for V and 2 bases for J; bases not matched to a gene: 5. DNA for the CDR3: TGTGCCAGCAGTTACCCCGGACAGGGTGGCAATCAGCCCCAGCATTTT. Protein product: CASSYPGQGGNQPQHF.

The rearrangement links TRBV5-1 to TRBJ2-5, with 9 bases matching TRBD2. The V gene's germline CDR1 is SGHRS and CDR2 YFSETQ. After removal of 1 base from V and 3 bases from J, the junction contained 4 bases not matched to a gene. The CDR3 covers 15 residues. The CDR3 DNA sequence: TGCGCCAGCAGCTTGATAGCGGGGGCTGAAGAGACCCAGTACTTC. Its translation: CASSLIAGAEETQYF.

The DNA of the CDR3 is TGTGCTAGTGGTTTGGACCAGGGCAACTATGGCTACACCTTC. The encoded protein is CASGLDQGNYGYTF. The chain carries TRBV12-5 and TRBJ1-2, with D possibly matching TRBD1 (5 bases). Per the germline V gene, CDR1 is LGHNT and CDR2 is FRNRAP. This CDR3 region has 14 residues. Trimming pared 1 base from V and 2 bases from J, leaving 8 bases between.

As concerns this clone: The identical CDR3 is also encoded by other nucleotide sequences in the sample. The CDR3 sequence: CASRESYNSPLHF. In DNA, the CDR3 is TGTGCCAGCCGGGAGTCCTATAATTCACCCCTCCACTTT. V usage is TRBV6-5 and J usage is TRBJ1-6; the D is unclear. Trimming took off 8 bases at V and 1 base at J, with 6 bases between the two ends. The CDR3 loop spans 13 amino acids. The germline V gene has CDR1 MNHEY and CDR2 SVGAGI.

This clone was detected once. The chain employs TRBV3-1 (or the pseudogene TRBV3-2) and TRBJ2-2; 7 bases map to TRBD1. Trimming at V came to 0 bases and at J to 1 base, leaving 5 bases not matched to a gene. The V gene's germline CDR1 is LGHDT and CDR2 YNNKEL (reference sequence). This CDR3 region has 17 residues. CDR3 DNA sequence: TGTGCCAGCAGCCAAGAAAGGGGGCTCCGGAACACCGGGGAGCTGTTTTTT. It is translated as CASSQERGLRNTGELFF.

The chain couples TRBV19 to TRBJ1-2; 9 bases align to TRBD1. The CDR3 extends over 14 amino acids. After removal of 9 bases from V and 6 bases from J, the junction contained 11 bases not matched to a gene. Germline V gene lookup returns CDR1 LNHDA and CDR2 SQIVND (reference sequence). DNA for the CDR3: TGTGCCAGCAAGGGATTCTGGACAGGGGATGGCTACACCTTC. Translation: CASKGFWTGDGYTF.

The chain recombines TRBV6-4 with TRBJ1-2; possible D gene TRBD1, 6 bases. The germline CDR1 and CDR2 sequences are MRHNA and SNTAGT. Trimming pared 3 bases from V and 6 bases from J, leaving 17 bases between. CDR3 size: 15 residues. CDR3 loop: CASSDVGQGQDGYTF. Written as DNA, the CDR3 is TGTGCCAGCAGTGATGTGGGGCAGGGGCAAGATGGCTACACCTTC.

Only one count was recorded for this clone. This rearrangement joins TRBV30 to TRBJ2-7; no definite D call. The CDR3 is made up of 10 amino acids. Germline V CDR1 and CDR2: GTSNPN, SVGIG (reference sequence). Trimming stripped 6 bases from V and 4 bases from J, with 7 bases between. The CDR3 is CACYKYEQYF. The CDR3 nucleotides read TGTGCCTGTTACAAATACGAGCAGTACTTC.

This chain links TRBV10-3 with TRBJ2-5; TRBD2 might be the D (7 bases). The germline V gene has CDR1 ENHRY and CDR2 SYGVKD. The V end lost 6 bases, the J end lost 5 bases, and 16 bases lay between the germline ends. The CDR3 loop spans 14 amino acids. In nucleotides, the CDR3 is TGTGCCATCAGCGACTCAAAGGGGGGGGAGACCCAGTACTTC. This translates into CAISDSKGGETQYF.

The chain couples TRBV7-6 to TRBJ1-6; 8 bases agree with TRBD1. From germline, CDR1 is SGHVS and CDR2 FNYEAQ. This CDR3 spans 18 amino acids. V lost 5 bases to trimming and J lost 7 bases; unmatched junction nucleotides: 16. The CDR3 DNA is TGTGCCAGCAGCCTCGTCCCCGACAGGGGTCTTGCCAATTCACCCCTCCACTTT. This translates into CASSLVPDRGLANSPLHF.

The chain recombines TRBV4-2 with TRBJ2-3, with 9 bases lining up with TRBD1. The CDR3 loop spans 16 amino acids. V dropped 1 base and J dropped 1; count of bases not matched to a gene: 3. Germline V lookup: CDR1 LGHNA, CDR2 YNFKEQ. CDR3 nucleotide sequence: TGTGCCAGCAGCCAAGGGACAGGGGTTCGCACAGATACGCAGTATTTT. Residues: CASSQGTGVRTDTQYF.

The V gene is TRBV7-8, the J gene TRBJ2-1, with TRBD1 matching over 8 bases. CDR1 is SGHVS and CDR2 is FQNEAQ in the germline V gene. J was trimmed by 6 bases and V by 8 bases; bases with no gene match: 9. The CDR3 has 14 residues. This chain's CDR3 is CASQPITGGNEQFF. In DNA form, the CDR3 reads TGTGCCAGCCAACCAATTACAGGGGGCAATGAGCAGTTCTTC.

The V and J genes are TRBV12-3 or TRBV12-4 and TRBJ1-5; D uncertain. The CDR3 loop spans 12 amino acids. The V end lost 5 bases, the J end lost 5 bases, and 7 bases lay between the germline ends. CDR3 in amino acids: CASSARDQPQHF. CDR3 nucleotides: TGTGCCAGCAGTGCTCGAGATCAGCCCCAGCATTTT.

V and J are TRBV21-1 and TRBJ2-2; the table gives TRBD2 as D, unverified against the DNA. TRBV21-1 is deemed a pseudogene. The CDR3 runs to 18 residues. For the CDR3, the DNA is TGTGCCAGCAGCAAATGGAGGGAGCCCACCGAATCGTCCGGGGAGCTGTTTTTT. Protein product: CASSKWREPTESSGELFF.

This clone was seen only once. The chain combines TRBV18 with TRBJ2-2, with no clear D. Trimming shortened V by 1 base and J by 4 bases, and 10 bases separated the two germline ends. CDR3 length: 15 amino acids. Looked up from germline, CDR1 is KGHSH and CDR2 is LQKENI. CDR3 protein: CASSPREQLTGELFF. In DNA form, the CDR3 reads TGTGCCAGCTCACCACGAGAACAGCTCACCGGGGAGCTGTTTTTT.

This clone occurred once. The CDR3 reads CASFWGQPNTGELFF. CDR3 DNA sequence: TGTGCCAGTTTCTGGGGGCAGCCAAACACCGGGGAGCTGTTTTTT. The gene calls are TRBV6-5 and TRBJ2-2, with D perhaps matching TRBD1 (6 bases). CDR1 is MNHEY and CDR2 is SVGAGI in the germline V gene. CDR3 length: 15 amino acids. Trimming cost V 9 bases and J 2 bases, with 16 bases left between them.

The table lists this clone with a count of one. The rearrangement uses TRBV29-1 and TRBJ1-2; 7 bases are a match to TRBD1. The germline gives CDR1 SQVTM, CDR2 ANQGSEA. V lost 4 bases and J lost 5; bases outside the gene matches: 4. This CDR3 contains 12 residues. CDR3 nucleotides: TGCAGCGTTGGGACAGGAGATTATGGCTACACCTTC. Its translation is CSVGTGDYGYTF.

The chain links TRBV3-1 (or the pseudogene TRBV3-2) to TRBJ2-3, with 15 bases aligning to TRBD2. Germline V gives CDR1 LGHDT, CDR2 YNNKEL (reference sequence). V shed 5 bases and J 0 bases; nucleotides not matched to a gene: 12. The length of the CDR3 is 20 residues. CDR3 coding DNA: TGTGCCAGCAGCTTTCTCGGGACTAGCGGGGGGCCCTTAAGCACAGATACGCAGTATTTT. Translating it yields CASSFLGTSGGPLSTDTQYF.